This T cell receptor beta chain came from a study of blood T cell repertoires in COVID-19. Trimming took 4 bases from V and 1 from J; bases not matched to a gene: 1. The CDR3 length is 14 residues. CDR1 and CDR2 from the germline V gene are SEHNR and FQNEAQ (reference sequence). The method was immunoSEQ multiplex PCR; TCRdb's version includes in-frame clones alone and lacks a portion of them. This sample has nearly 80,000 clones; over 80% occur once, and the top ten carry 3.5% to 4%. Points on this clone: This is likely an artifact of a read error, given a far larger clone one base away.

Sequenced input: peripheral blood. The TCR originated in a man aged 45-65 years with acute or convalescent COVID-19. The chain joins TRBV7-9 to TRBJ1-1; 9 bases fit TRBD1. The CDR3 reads CASSWGQGNTEAFF. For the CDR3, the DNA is TGTGCCAGCAGCTGGGGACAGGGGAACACTGAAGCTTTCTTT.